This T cell receptor (beta chain) was sequenced for a study of CD8 T cells in Susac syndrome. As for the study in general: Sequencing included Susac syndrome patients, six of them with active disease and roughly 8 in remission. Patients with Susac syndrome were therapy-naive, treated with corticosteroids, or treated with intravenous immunoglobulin alone when blood was collected.

General study results and limits: That the number of individuals in its TCR sequencing and HLA analysis was relatively small was acknowledged by the study.

Reverse transcription of roughly 0.45 to 1 ug RNA was performed with random hexamers. An immunoSEQ multiplex PCR generated amplified TCR beta CDR3 products spanning 54 Vbeta and 13 Jbeta. TCRdb re-called the immunoSEQ multiplex PCR reads with MiXCR, one entry per CDR3 protein. The table has 75,000 to 80,000 distinct CDR3 sequences, around 94% seen once; the top ten hold 0.52%. This CDR3 spans 14 amino acids. The V end was cut by 0 bases, the J end by 3 bases, with 8 bases between. CDR1 and CDR2 (germline): LNHNV, YYDKDF (reference sequence). To note about this clonotype: No antigen is known for it.

V gene TRBV15 combines with J gene TRBJ1-2; no definite D call. The sample was CD8+ T cells from PBMCs. The sequence was collected from a human donor with Susac syndrome. The CDR3 sequence: CATSRERFDYGYTF. The DNA for the CDR3 is TGTGCCACCAGCAGAGAACGGTTTGACTATGGCTACACCTTC. The full variable domain, completed using reference TRBV15 and TRBJ1-2, is DAMVIQNPRYQVTQFGKPVTLSCSQTLNHNVMYWYQQKSSQAPKLLFHYYDKDFNNEADTPDNFQSRRPNTSFCFLDIRSPGLGDTAMYLCATSRERFDYGYTFGSGTRLTVV.